This TCR beta chain was found in a study of shared clonotypes between healthy human individuals. The repertoire was sequenced with immunoSEQ multiplex PCR; TCRdb's copy has only in-frame clones and lacks some. The repertoire holds about 110,000 clones, with around 68% as singletons. Germline V lookup: CDR1 MGHRA, CDR2 YSYEKL. V dropped 4 bases and J dropped 7; count of bases not matched to a gene: 9. The CDR3 is 14 amino acids. CD45RO+ cells plus CCR7-negative CD45RA+ TemRA cells formed CD8 memory. The source material was memory CD8+ T cells sorted from blood. The subset denotes: CD45RO+ cells pooled with CCR7-negative TemRA cells. This receptor was taken from a young woman in good health. The chain combines TRBV4-1 with TRBJ1-2; 7 nucleotides line up with TRBD1. CDR3 nucleotides: TGCGCCAGCAGCCGCTACAGGGGAGTGAGTGGCTACACCTTC. As protein: CASSRYRGVSGYTF.